This T cell receptor (beta chain) appears in the sequencing data of a study of vaccination and CD4 T cells after COVID-19. Study findings and constraints: Investigators enrolled relatively few convalescent patients and included no early post-infection timepoints.

At the Johns Hopkins FTIC core, DNA taken from cultured CD4+ T cells was sequenced by way of the Oncomine TCR Beta short-read assay. Using its own MiXCR run on the PCR reads, TCRdb lists one record per CDR3 protein. Of fewer than 20,000 distinct CDR3 sequences listed, roughly half are singletons. The treatment here: roughly 11-day PBMC culture with coronavirus spike peptide pools or control peptides (ViraFEST assay). ViraFEST used peptide pools to expand antigen-specific T cells before TCR sequencing. Per the germline V gene, CDR1 is SEHNR and CDR2 is FQNEAQ (reference sequence). V lost 5 bases and J 4 bases, leaving 15 bases between the germline ends. There are 15 residues in the CDR3. This clonotype occurred once. Antigen unknown.

The receptor's source is a human donor who had recovered from COVID-19. Sequencing was carried out using CD4+ T cells from blood, cultured in vitro. This rearrangement joins TRBV7-9 to TRBJ1-3, with unresolved D. CDR3 DNA: TGTGCCAGCAGCCGACCGGGGAAAACCGGAAACACCATATATTTT. Its translation is CASSRPGKTGNTIYF.